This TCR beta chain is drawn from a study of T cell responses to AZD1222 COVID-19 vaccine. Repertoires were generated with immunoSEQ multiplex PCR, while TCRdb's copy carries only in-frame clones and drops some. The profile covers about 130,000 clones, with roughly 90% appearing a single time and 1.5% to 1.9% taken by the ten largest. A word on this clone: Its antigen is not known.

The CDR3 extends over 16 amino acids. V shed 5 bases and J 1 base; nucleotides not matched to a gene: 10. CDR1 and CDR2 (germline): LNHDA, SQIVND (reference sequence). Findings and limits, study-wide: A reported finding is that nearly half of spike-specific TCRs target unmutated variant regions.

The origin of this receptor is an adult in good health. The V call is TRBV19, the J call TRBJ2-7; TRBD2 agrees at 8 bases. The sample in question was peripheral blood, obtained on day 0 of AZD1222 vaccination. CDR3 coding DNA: TGTGCCAGTAGTCCAGATAGCGGGACGTGGTCCTACGAGCAGTACTTC. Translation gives CASSPDSGTWSYEQYF.